This T cell receptor beta chain was captured by sequencing in a study of OX40 agonist ivuxolimab in advanced cancers. About the study: The dose-escalation cohort was roughly 83% male, with a mean age of approximately 62 years, ranging roughly 20 to 90.

Germline-derived CDR1 and CDR2 are SGHTA and FQGNSA. V lost 5 bases and J 6 bases, leaving 14 bases between the germline ends. The CDR3 length is 14 residues. Using immunoSEQ multiplex PCR, the repertoire was profiled, and TCRdb retains in-frame clones only, with some absent. The sample gives tens of thousands of clones, approximately 86% of which show up once; under 3% is in the top ten. Details on this clone: Other DNA sequences from this sample encode an identical CDR3 as well.

The TCR comes from an adult with an advanced solid tumor such as melanoma, head and neck, liver or kidney cancer. The sample here was CD4+ or CD8+ T cells sorted from blood, taken in a trial of the OX40 agonist ivuxolimab. The chain has TRBV7-2 and TRBJ1-5; TRBD1 might be the D (5 bases). The CDR3 sequence: CASSNQMGLQPQHF. For the CDR3, the DNA is TGTGCCAGCAGCAACCAGATGGGGCTTCAGCCCCAGCATTTT.